Listed here is a single T cell receptor beta chain. The CDR3 contains 12 residues. Trimming took off 5 bases at V and 0 bases at J, with 8 bases between the two ends. CDR1 and CDR2 from the germline V gene are SQVTM and ANQGSEA. Using immunoSEQ multiplex PCR, the repertoire was profiled, and TCRdb retains in-frame clones only, with some absent. The sample records over 85,000 clones, more than 75% being singletons. This record comes from a study of blood T cell repertoires in COVID-19. In the study overall: Whether acute or convalescent, the COVID-19 samples came from the United States, Italy and Spain. T cells, B-cell-depleted T cells, or PBMCs provided the cDNA or gDNA that served as material.

The sequenced material came from peripheral blood. The V and J genes are TRBV29-1 and TRBJ2-7; D is unclear. This TCR derives from a woman in her forties or fifties with acute or convalescent COVID-19. The CDR3 region has the DNA TGCAGCGTTTCGGAGAGCTCCTACGAGCAGTACTTC. Protein product: CSVSESSYEQYF.